This T cell receptor (beta chain) was sequenced for a study of early T cells in non-severe SARS-CoV-2 infection listed by TCRdb under 2021. As for the study more broadly: Bulk RNA from unsorted whole blood was used for TCR sequencing, so alpha and beta chains could not be paired. Study-wide conclusions, independent of this receptor: VDJdb matching was skewed toward anti-spike CD8 responses and likely underestimated virus-specific expansions, missing private and CD4 specificities.

The study was a case-control design nested within a healthcare worker cohort in London, UK, with weekly nasopharyngeal swab PCR tests and blood sampling. Healthcare workers were recruited during the week of the UK lockdown, between 23 and 31 March 2020, and followed weekly for up to roughly 15 weeks. This clonotype was seen more than once but under ten times. Its antigen is still unknown. Base qualities are not at hand, and no much larger clone is one base apart. Library generation was performed with 5' RACE. The reads were generated on a NextSeq 500. To correct for sequencing error and PCR bias, the TCR library protocol tagged individual cDNA molecules with unique molecular identifiers. Both TCR alpha and beta chains were sequenced, and tight co-correlation was observed between alpha and beta sequence abundances in each sample. On the authors' methods: V gene, J gene and CDR3 annotation of TCR sequences was performed with Decombinator V4. TCRs were defined as expanded if a significant change between any two time points was detected under a Poisson model with p below 0.0001. TCR abundances were normalised to the total number of TCRs sequenced in each sample and reported as counts per million. TRAV1-2 paired with TRAJ12, TRAJ20 or TRAJ33 defined MAIT TCRs, while TRAV10 paired with TRAJ18 defined iNKT TCRs. VDJdb, accessed 1 November 2021, was searched for CMV, EBV and SARS-CoV-2 annotated TCRs, with TCRs annotated for multiple antigens excluded. Starting from the raw public reads, TCRdb applied fastp trimming at Q25, assembled clones with MiXCR and retained in-frame beta chains. A single entry per CDR3 protein holds the most common genes and DNA from its merged rows. These V and J calls derive from TCRdb rather than the authors' analysis. Within this sample are approximately 65,000 distinct CDR3 sequences, with roughly 13% of them counted one time only. The top ten clonotypes cover around an eighth of the sample.

The germline ends are 12 bases apart after V is trimmed by 1 base and J by 1 base. CDR1 is given as SGHDN and CDR2 as FVKESK, both from the germline V gene. The CDR3 contains 16 residues, cysteine and phenylalanine counted. CDR3 DNA only is kept here, 48 bases in frame from base 1. This receptor was obtained from an adult who was a healthcare worker with PCR-confirmed SARS-CoV-2 infection or an uninfected control (not recorded which). The receptor chain draws on TRBV14 and TRBJ2-3; the D gene is perhaps TRBD2, from 6 matching bases. Sequencing was carried out using whole blood. The nucleotide sequence reads TGTGCCAGCAGCCAAGTTCGGGGCGGGGGCACAGATACGCAGTATTTT. The resulting protein is CASSQVRGGGTDTQYF.